The present TCR beta chain was sequenced within a study of T cell responses to AZD1222 COVID-19 vaccine. Repertoires were generated with immunoSEQ multiplex PCR, while TCRdb's copy carries only in-frame clones and drops some. The clone table shows more than 110,000 clones, with the ten largest holding around 2.2%. As to this clone: What it binds is not known.

Whole-study results and caveats: Repertoires were sampled only after the peak T cell response.

The source material was peripheral blood. This clonotype was sampled from an adult in good health.

DNA of the CDR3: TGTGCCAGCAGCCCGAACGTCGCAGGTTTCTATGGCTACACCTTC. Its translation is CASSPNVAGFYGYTF. The V call is TRBV7-9, the J call TRBJ1-2; unclear D gene. Trimming took 5 bases from V and 4 from J, leaving 17 bases between them. The CDR3 runs 15 residues. Looked up from germline, CDR1 is SEHNR and CDR2 is FQNEAQ (reference sequence).